The 12 T cell receptor beta chains in this list originate from one sample, sequenced in a study of T cells after yellow fever vaccination (dated by TCRdb to between 2018 and 2021). The sample's treatment or condition label is to be understood as: live attenuated yellow fever vaccine strain. Library creation used 5' RACE. The instrument given in TCRdb is Illumina NovaSeq 6000. TCRdb reprocessed the public reads (quality trimming at Q25 with fastp, clone calling with MiXCR) and kept in-frame beta chains. Records with the same CDR3 protein are collapsed into one entry carrying the most frequent genes and DNA. In all, the sample holds fewer than 350,000 distinct CDR3 sequences, and roughly 3.5% of those were seen once. Roughly a quarter of the sample is in the top ten clones. Specimen: PBMCs, collected on the day of the yellow fever booster vaccination. The receptors were gathered from a man aged 18 to 30 who received the YFV17D yellow fever vaccine.

This clonotype was detected many times. The chain uses TRBV11-2 and TRBJ1-4; TRBD1 matches 8 bases. CDR1 is SGHAT and CDR2 is FQNNGV in the germline V gene. CDR3 length: 17 residues. Losses at the gene ends were 1 base for V and 8 bases for J; bases not matched to a gene: 12. The CDR3 protein is CASSLGRQGLPYEKLFF. The CDR3 DNA reads as TGTGCCAGCAGCTTAGGCAGACAGGGGCTCCCTTACGAAAAACTGTTTTTT.

This clonotype was recorded many times. This sequence joins TRBV7-2 and TRBJ2-7; a weak D match, TRBD2 (5 bases). Per the germline V gene, CDR1 is SGHTA and CDR2 is FQGNSA. The CDR3 has 15 residues. V gave up 0 bases and J gave up 0 bases, with 9 bases separating them. CDR3 in amino acids: CASSLAPGLSYEQYF. The CDR3, as DNA: TGTGCCAGCAGCTTAGCCCCAGGACTCTCCTACGAGCAGTACTTC. Combining the CDR3 with reference TRBV7-2 and TRBJ2-7 gives the whole variable domain GAGVSQSPSNKVTEKGKDVELRCDPISGHTALYWYRQSLGQGLEFLIYFQGNSAPDKSGLPSDRFSAERTGGSVSTLTIQRTQQEDSAVYLCASSLAPGLSYEQYFGPGTRLTVT.

This clonotype was seen only a few times. CDR3: CASSTRGIGVLTDTQYF. The CDR3 DNA is TGTGCCAGTAGTACCCGAGGTATAGGAGTACTCACAGATACGCAGTATTTT. The gene calls are TRBV19 and TRBJ2-3; D is undetermined. Trimming removed 4 bases at V and 2 bases at J, with 19 bases between. Germline V gives CDR1 LNHDA, CDR2 SQIVND (reference sequence). This CDR3 has 17 amino acids.

The chain carries TRBV2 and TRBJ2-1, with D tentatively TRBD2 (6 bases). The CDR3 runs to 15 residues. The ends were cut back, 6 bases at V and 3 bases at J, with 15 bases in the middle. Germline V gene data show CDR1 as SNHLY and CDR2 as FYNNEI. CDR3 coding DNA: TGTGCCAGCAGCGGAGCCATTAGCGGCTACAATGAGCAGTTCTTC. Protein: CASSGAISGYNEQFF.

Turning to this clonotype: A read error is possible here, since a much larger clone lies one base away. The chain has TRBV20-1 and TRBJ1-4, with D possibly being TRBD1 (6 bases). Germline V gene data show CDR1 as DFQATT and CDR2 as SNEGSKA (reference sequence). The CDR3 totals 13 residues. Trimming took off 6 bases at V and 8 bases at J, with 16 bases between the two ends. The CDR3 protein is CSANRAGSEKLFF. The CDR3 DNA is TGCAGTGCAAACAGGGCGGGATCCGAAAAACTGTTTTTT.

This clonotype has a count of ten or more. CDR3 DNA sequence: TGTGCCAGCAGCCTCCGGGACGGGAACACCGGGGAGCTGTTTTTT. Translated, it gives CASSLRDGNTGELFF. V and J are TRBV6-5 and TRBJ2-2; either TRBD1 or TRBD2 may supply D (5 bases each). The germline V gene has CDR1 MNHEY and CDR2 SVGAGI. The CDR3 length is 15 residues. Trimming cost V 6 bases and J 1 base, with 12 bases left between them.

This clonotype was seen ten or more times. The rearrangement links TRBV18 to TRBJ1-6, with 9 bases aligning to TRBD1. Germline CDR1 reads KGHSH; CDR2 reads LQKENI. The V segment lost 1 base and the J segment 7 bases; nucleotides outside the gene matches: 5. The CDR3 consists of 16 residues. The DNA of the CDR3 is TGTGCCAGCTCACCACAGGGACAGGGTGGCAATTCACCCCTCCACTTT. Translation: CASSPQGQGGNSPLHF.

This clonotype showed up just a few times. The chain employs TRBV3-1 and TRBJ1-1; 7 positions agree with TRBD1. Trimming cost V 0 bases and J 9 bases; bases outside gene matches: 1. This CDR3 region has 12 residues. Germline V gives CDR1 LGHDT, CDR2 YNNKEL (reference sequence). The CDR3 DNA follows: TGTGCCAGCAGCCAAGAGAGGGGGCAAGCTTTCTTT. It yields the protein CASSQERGQAFF.

This clonotype was detected ten times or more. V is TRBV7-8 and J is TRBJ2-1; 8 positions match TRBD2. The CDR3 covers 18 residues. The germline V gene encodes CDR1 SGHVS and CDR2 FQNEAQ. The trim removed 0 bases at V and 3 bases at J, leaving 10 bases unmatched. In DNA form, the CDR3 reads TGTGCCAGCAGCTTAGCCGGAACGGGGGGGCTCGTCTACAATGAGCAGTTCTTC. It yields the protein CASSLAGTGGLVYNEQFF.

CDR3 sequence reads: CASSQGVLYNEQFF. As DNA, the CDR3 is TGCGCCAGCAGCCAAGGGGTACTATACAATGAGCAGTTCTTC. The chain carries TRBV4-1 and TRBJ2-1, with no clear D. V was trimmed by 1 base and J by 4 bases, leaving 8 bases between them. This CDR3 spans 14 amino acids. Germline lookup yields CDR1 MGHRA and CDR2 YSYEKL.

In this sample, this clonotype turned up a few times. The CDR3 loop is CASSPPGTSGANVLTF. The CDR3 DNA follows: TGTGCCAGCAGCCCCCCGGGCACCTCTGGGGCCAACGTCCTGACTTTC. The chain combines TRBV6-5 with TRBJ2-6; D uncertain. The V and J ends lost 6 bases and 0 bases respectively, with 12 bases between them. Germline V CDR1 and CDR2: MNHEY, SVGAGI. The CDR3 extends over 16 amino acids.

The table lists this clonotype with many counts. This sequence joins TRBV7-9 and TRBJ1-4, with D possibly matching TRBD1 (5 bases). This CDR3 spans 14 amino acids. Trimming shortened V by 5 bases and J by 7 bases, and 14 bases separated the two germline ends. Per the germline V gene, CDR1 is SEHNR and CDR2 is FQNEAQ (reference sequence). This chain's CDR3 is CASSPVGDPEKLFF. CDR3 bases: TGTGCCAGCAGCCCCGTTGGGGACCCTGAAAAACTGTTTTTT.